This T cell receptor beta chain was captured in a study of T cell clonality in common variable immunodeficiency (dated by TCRdb to between 2014 and 2016). This clone was counted ten times or more. Its antigen remains undetermined. The read is 3 residues too short to cover the CDR3 end, so that end is filled in from the germline J gene. The investigation overall reported the following: According to the authors, finding the cause of the higher clonality in CVID would require sequencing the repertoires of T cell subpopulations. CVID TCRbeta sequences were reported to have fewer deletions and N-nucleotide insertions and to lack highly modified clones with 13 or more V deletions. CVID subjects shared fewer TCRbeta clones with each other than healthy controls did (p < 0.0001). Patient heterogeneity within the CVID cohort put limits on correlating repertoire features with clinical complications. TCRbeta clonality was higher in CVID subjects than in healthy controls (t-test p = 0.018), and the increase was most characteristic of about a third of subjects. Even though DNA input was the same, control samples had an average of about 80,000 unique sequences each, compared with approximately 30,000 in CVID samples.

For sequencing input, CVID and control samples contributed equivalent amounts of genomic DNA. For every sample, a 60 bp segment covering the rearranged TCRbeta CDR3 region was amplified and then sequenced. The immunoSEQ assay, a bias-corrected multiplex PCR combined with high-throughput sequencing, was used to amplify TCRbeta. Under the source paper's analysis protocol: Every unique nucleotide sequence counted as a clone and was annotated with V, D and J genes, copy number and frequency. Sequences were labeled productive if in frame, and non-productive if out of frame or containing stop codons. As previously described, clonality was calculated on the basis of Shannon's entropy. The predicted amino acid sequences of productive clones were used to derive mean CDR3 Kyte-Doolittle hydropathy. Hierarchical clustering of scaled V gene usage was performed with the R hclust function using Manhattan distance and complete linkage. To assess clone sharing by CDR3 amino acid sequence, 12 repertoires per group were resampled over 100 rounds. The repertoires were searched for roughly 69 published EBV-specific and 200 to 300 published CMV-specific TCRbeta sequences. A couple of CVID samples yielding fewer than 10,000 sequences were excluded from analysis, leaving under 50 CVID repertoires. TCRdb provides this immuneACCESS table in a form limited to in-frame rearrangements. Some clones are lacking; in checked studies, under half of them reflect an unresolved V gene, and why the rest are absent is not known. Clone size and the V and J calls come from that table; the DNA yielded D and trimming. This sample holds tens of thousands of clones in total, without any singletons. The ten largest account for approximately 2.9% of the sample.

Both CVID patients and healthy controls were predominantly of Caucasian heritage. From each donor, about 4.5 to 8.5 ml of heparinized peripheral whole blood was collected. Genomic DNA from adults with common variable immune deficiency (CVID) and from healthy adult controls was used to sequence TCRbeta CDR3 repertoires. There were approximately 22 healthy adult volunteers in the control group (12 female and approximately ten male), ranging in age from 23 to 66 years, with a mean age of roughly 32. Diluted blood was density-centrifuged over Hypaque 1077 or Ficoll-Paque to isolate peripheral blood mononuclear cells. Genomic DNA was obtained from unsorted mononuclear cells using either Qiagen column purification or a centrifugation-based method. Its CDR3 holds 13 amino acids, cysteine through phenylalanine. Of the CDR3's DNA, 30 bases were read; they are in frame from base 1. Relative to germline, V is 1 base shorter and J is 4 bases shorter, with 6 bases between their ends. The germline V gene encodes CDR1 MGHRA and CDR2 YSYEKL.

The sample consisted of peripheral blood mononuclear cells. The sequence is built from TRBV4-1 and TRBJ2-3, with an unclear D gene assignment. This TCR was sampled from a person aged 18 to 75 in good health. The CDR3 region reads CASSQVFADTQYF. The covered CDR3 bases are TGCGCCAGCAGCCAAGTTTTCGCAGATACG.